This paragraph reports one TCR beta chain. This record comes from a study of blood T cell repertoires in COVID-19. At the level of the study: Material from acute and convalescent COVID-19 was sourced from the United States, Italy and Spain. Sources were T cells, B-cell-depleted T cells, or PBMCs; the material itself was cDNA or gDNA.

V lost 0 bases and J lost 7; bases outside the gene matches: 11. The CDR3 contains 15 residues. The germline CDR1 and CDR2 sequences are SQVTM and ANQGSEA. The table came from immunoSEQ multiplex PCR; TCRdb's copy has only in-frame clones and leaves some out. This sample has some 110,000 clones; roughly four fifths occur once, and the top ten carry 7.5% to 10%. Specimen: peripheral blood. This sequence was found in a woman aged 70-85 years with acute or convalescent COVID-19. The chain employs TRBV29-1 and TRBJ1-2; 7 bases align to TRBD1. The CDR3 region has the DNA TGCAGCGTTGAAGAGTGGGGACAGACCCCCGGTGGCTACACCTTC. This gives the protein CSVEEWGQTPGGYTF.